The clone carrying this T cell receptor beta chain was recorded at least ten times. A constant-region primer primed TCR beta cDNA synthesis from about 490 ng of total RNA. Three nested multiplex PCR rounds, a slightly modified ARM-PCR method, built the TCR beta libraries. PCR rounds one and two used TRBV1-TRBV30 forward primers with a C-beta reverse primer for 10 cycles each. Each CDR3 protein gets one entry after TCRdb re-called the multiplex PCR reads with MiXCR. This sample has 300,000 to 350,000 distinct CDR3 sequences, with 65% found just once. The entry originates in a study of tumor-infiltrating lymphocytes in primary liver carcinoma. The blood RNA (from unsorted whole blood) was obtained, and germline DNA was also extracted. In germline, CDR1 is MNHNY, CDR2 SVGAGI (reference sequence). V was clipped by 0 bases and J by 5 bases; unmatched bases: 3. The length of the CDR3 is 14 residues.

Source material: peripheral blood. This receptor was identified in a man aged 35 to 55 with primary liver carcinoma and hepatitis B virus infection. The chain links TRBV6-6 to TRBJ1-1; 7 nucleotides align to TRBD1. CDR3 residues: CASSYSQGDTEAFF. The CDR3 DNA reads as TGTGCCAGCAGTTACTCCCAGGGGGATACTGAAGCTTTCTTT.